The TCR beta chain under discussion was sequenced for a study of blood T cell repertoires in COVID-19. Study context: The United States, Italy and Spain supplied acute and convalescent COVID-19 samples.

V was pared by 0 bases and J by 1 base, with 9 bases between. CDR1 KGHSH and CDR2 LQKENI come from the germline V gene. This CDR3 has 15 amino acids. Method: immunoSEQ multiplex PCR; TCRdb's copy keeps in-frame clones and lacks some. The sample lists about 20,000 clones, 91% occurring once. The chain links TRBV18 to TRBJ1-1; tentatively, D is TRBD1 (6 bases). Material for sequencing was peripheral blood. The sequence was collected from a man in his sixties or seventies with active COVID-19. CDR3 DNA: TGTGCCAGCTCACCACCGATGGGGGCGAACACTGAAGCTTTCTTT. It yields the protein CASSPPMGANTEAFF.